This T cell receptor (beta chain) was captured by sequencing in a study of shared clonotypes between healthy human individuals. General study points: It was expected that sequencing depth would affect clonotype sharing among donors. Since donors were few, the genetic and exposure-history diversity represented was limited.

As regards this clone: Its antigen is currently unknown. Other DNA sequences in the same sample also yield this CDR3.

Libraries were prepared by immunoSEQ multiplex PCR; TCRdb keeps only in-frame clonotypes and omits some of them. The profile shows about 470,000 clones, 70% to 80% of them singletons. Healthy and HIV-negative, the adult donors had no recent acute infections or vaccinations. Genomic DNA for unsorted samples was obtained from tens of millions of PBMCs. The receptor was isolated from a woman aged 40 to 50 in good health. Some clones in this sample may be carry-over from other donors' samples. Sequencing was carried out using PBMCs.

The CDR3 is CASSIWTGELFF. The CDR3 nucleotides read TGTGCCAGTAGTATTTGGACCGGGGAGCTGTTTTTT. This chain uses TRBV19 with TRBJ2-2; D not resolved. The CDR3 runs to 12 residues. Trimming cost V 3 bases and J 5 bases, with 4 bases left between them. Germline lookup yields CDR1 LNHDA and CDR2 SQIVND (reference sequence). The whole variable domain, filled in from reference TRBV19 and TRBJ2-2, reads DGGITQSPKYLFRKEGQNVTLSCEQNLNHDAMYWYRQDPGQGLRLIYYSQIVNDFQKGDIAEGYSVSREKKESFPLTVTSAQKNPTAFYLCASSIWTGELFFGEGSRLTVL.